The next 20 T cell receptor beta chains were all read from a single sample in a study of beta chain features in type 1 diabetes. Expressed TCRB transcripts were sequenced, since all the RNA that had been isolated was reverse transcribed. The method was immunoSEQ multiplex PCR; TCRdb's version includes in-frame clones alone and lacks a portion of them. Here the sample spans 900,000 or so clones, 17% being singletons. Sequencing used naive CD4+ T cells from blood. The receptors derive from a woman aged 18-30 years in good health.

This clone was found a few times. The chain employs TRBV2 and TRBJ2-7; maybe TRBD2 (6 bases). V lost 1 base and J lost 2, with 12 bases in between. Germline CDR1 reads SNHLY; CDR2 reads FYNNEI. The CDR3 has 15 residues. CDR3 nucleotides: TGTGCCAGCAGTGAAGGCGGGGACCCCCCCTACGAGCAGTACTTC. Its translation: CASSEGGDPPYEQYF. The whole variable domain, remainder taken from reference TRBV2 and TRBJ2-7, is EPEVTQTPSHQVTQMGQEVILRCVPISNHLYFYWYRQILGQKVEFLVSFYNNEISEKSEIFDDQFSVERPDGSNFTLKIRSTKLEDSAMYFCASSEGGDPPYEQYFGPGTRLTVT.

This CDR3 is CASSRYPVGARGYTF. The CDR3 DNA reads TGTGCCAGCAGCCGATACCCCGTGGGGGCCCGTGGCTACACCTTC. The chain couples TRBV9 to TRBJ1-2; possible D gene TRBD1, 6 bases. The length of the CDR3 is 15 residues. CDR1 and CDR2 from the germline V gene are SGDLS and YYNGEE. Trimming removed 4 bases from V and 7 bases from J, with 20 bases in between. The full variable domain, rest sourced from reference TRBV9 and TRBJ1-2, is DSGVTQTPKHLITATGQRVTLRCSPRSGDLSVYWYQQSLDQGLQFLIQYYNGEERAKGNILERFSAQQFPDLHSELNLSSLELGDSALYFCASSRYPVGARGYTFGSGTRLTVV.

The table lists this clone with a few counts. The rearrangement uses TRBV9 and TRBJ2-1; 9 bases align to TRBD1. Per germline, CDR1 SGDLS and CDR2 YYNGEE. There are 15 residues in the CDR3. Losses at the gene ends were 3 bases for V and 6 bases for J; bases not matched to a gene: 7. CDR3: CASSGTGVPVNEQFF. DNA for the CDR3: TGTGCCAGCAGCGGGACAGGGGTACCAGTCAATGAGCAGTTCTTC. The full variable domain, its missing parts supplied by reference TRBV9 and TRBJ2-1, is DSGVTQTPKHLITATGQRVTLRCSPRSGDLSVYWYQQSLDQGLQFLIQYYNGEERAKGNILERFSAQQFPDLHSELNLSSLELGDSALYFCASSGTGVPVNEQFFGPGTRLTVL.

The gene calls are TRBV5-1 and TRBJ2-5; TRBD1 is a possible D gene (5 bases). Trimming pared 0 bases from V and 5 bases from J, leaving 14 bases between. This CDR3 is 15 amino acids long. Germline V gene data show CDR1 as SGHRS and CDR2 as YFSETQ. The CDR3 DNA is TGCGCCAGCAGCTTGGCTCTGGGGCGCACGGAGACCCAGTACTTC. Its protein is CASSLALGRTETQYF.

There are a few counts of this clone. The V call is TRBV27, the J call TRBJ2-2; D is ambiguous. The CDR3 is 12 amino acids. Germline V gene data show CDR1 as MNHEY and CDR2 as SMNVEV (reference sequence). Trimming stripped 6 bases from V and 6 bases from J, with 8 bases between. CDR3 nucleotide sequence: TGTGCCAGCAGCAAAGACGCCGGGGAGCTGTTTTTT. This sequence encodes CASSKDAGELFF.

This chain uses TRBV10-3 with TRBJ1-1; the D is unclear. The V end was cut by 5 bases, the J end by 2 bases, with 6 bases between. Per germline, CDR1 ENHRY and CDR2 SYGVKD. The CDR3 is 12 amino acids. CDR3 in amino acids: CAISYANTEAFF. The DNA for the CDR3 is TGTGCCATCAGTTATGCTAACACTGAAGCTTTCTTT.

This clone came up a few times. The V and J genes are TRBV20-1 and TRBJ2-1; D is unclear. This CDR3 is 10 amino acids long. Germline lookup yields CDR1 DFQATT and CDR2 SNEGSKA (reference sequence). The germline V and J ends were trimmed by 7 bases and 7 bases, with 8 bases remaining between them. CDR3 in amino acids: CSGTRNEQFF. In nucleotides, the CDR3 is TGCAGTGGGACGAGGAATGAGCAGTTCTTC.

The chain uses TRBV10-2 and TRBJ2-6; unclear D gene. Germline V gene lookup returns CDR1 WSHSY and CDR2 SAAADI. V shed 2 bases and J shed 6 bases, with 8 bases lying between them. The length of the CDR3 is 14 residues. This chain's CDR3 is CASSEDVVANVLTF. For the CDR3, the DNA is TGCGCCAGCAGTGAGGACGTAGTGGCCAACGTCCTGACTTTC.

The chain employs TRBV28 and TRBJ2-7; D is perhaps TRBD2 (6 bases). Germline values: CDR1 MDHEN, CDR2 SYDVKM. V was trimmed by 3 bases and J by 3 bases, leaving 15 bases between them. CDR3 length: 15 residues. CDR3 in amino acids: CASSFSVPGVYEQYF. CDR3 in DNA: TGTGCCAGCAGTTTTTCTGTACCGGGGGTCTACGAGCAGTACTTC.

The chain recombines TRBV2 with TRBJ2-5; no reliable D call. Germline CDR1 is SNHLY and CDR2 is FYNNEI. Deletions cut 5 bases from V and 7 bases from J, with 11 bases between. CDR3 size: 12 residues. CDR3 DNA sequence: TGTGCCAGCAGTACCCCCCTGGCGACCCAGTACTTC. As protein: CASSTPLATQYF.

This clone came up many times. The J gene is TRBJ2-1, the V gene TRBV19; D not resolved. Trimming took 3 bases from V and 3 from J, leaving 3 bases between them. CDR3 length: 12 amino acids. CDR1 is LNHDA and CDR2 is SQIVND in the germline V gene (reference sequence). CDR3: CASSMYYNEQFF. DNA of the CDR3: TGTGCCAGTAGTATGTACTACAATGAGCAGTTCTTC.

The chain joins TRBV7-2 to TRBJ2-7, with 14 bases fitting TRBD2. V lost 3 bases and J lost 2; bases outside the gene matches: 6. The CDR3 spans 17 residues. Germline values: CDR1 SGHTA, CDR2 FQGNSA. As DNA, the CDR3 is TGTGCCAGCAGCTTCCGGACTAGCGGGAGGATCACCTACGAGCAGTACTTC. It encodes CASSFRTSGRITYEQYF.

The chain uses TRBV7-3 and TRBJ1-1; D perhaps matches TRBD1 (5 bases). This CDR3 region has 15 residues. The germline gives CDR1 SGHTA, CDR2 FQGTGA. Trimming took off 1 base at V and 1 base at J, with 10 bases between the two ends. The CDR3 loop is CASSLSGTANTEAFF. CDR3 nucleotide sequence: TGTGCCAGCAGCTTAAGCGGGACGGCGAACACTGAAGCTTTCTTT.

This clone occurred a few times. V gene TRBV4-1 combines with J gene TRBJ2-1, with unresolved D. V shed 1 base and J shed 0 bases, with 19 bases lying between them. Germline CDR1 is MGHRA and CDR2 is YSYEKL. CDR3 length equals 19 residues. The CDR3 DNA reads as TGCGCCAGCAGCCAAGTCGGGCTCGGCCTACGAAGCTCCTACAATGAGCAGTTCTTC. Translated: CASSQVGLGLRSSYNEQFF.

This clone was counted between two and nine times. CDR3 in DNA: TGTGCCAGCAGTTACAGAGGGGATGAGCAGTTCTTC. Translation: CASSYRGDEQFF. This chain uses TRBV6-6 with TRBJ2-1; D tentatively fits TRBD1 or TRBD2 (5 bases each). This CDR3 region has 12 residues. Germline V lookup: CDR1 MNHNY, CDR2 SVGAGI (reference sequence). Trimming stripped 2 bases from V and 8 bases from J, with 7 bases between.

In its sample, this clone was seen a few times. The rearrangement uses TRBV9 and TRBJ2-1; 12 positions match TRBD2. V trimming: 0 bases; J trimming: 9 bases; junction bases outside the gene matches: 13. CDR1 SGDLS and CDR2 YYNGEE come from the germline V gene. The CDR3 sequence is 18 residues long. CDR3 sequence (DNA): TGTGCCAGCAGCGTAGAGGTACTAGCGGGAGGATCGGGGGTTGAGCAGTTCTTC. Translation gives CASSVEVLAGGSGVEQFF.

CDR3 in DNA: TGTGCCAGCAGTTTAAGGGGGACTGGGGCCAACGTCCTGACTTTC. This encodes CASSLRGTGANVLTF. The chain employs TRBV27 and TRBJ2-6; D is perhaps TRBD1 (6 bases). The germline V gene encodes CDR1 MNHEY and CDR2 SMNVEV (reference sequence). V was cut by 2 bases and J by 2 bases, with 7 bases left in between. The CDR3 extends over 15 amino acids.

V gene TRBV7-2 combines with J gene TRBJ2-3; D is uncertain. The CDR3 consists of 14 residues. With 5 bases removed from V and 2 bases from J, the gap between germline ends came to 11 bases. Germline CDR1 is SGHTA and CDR2 is FQGNSA. This CDR3 reads CASSPISTTDTQYF. CDR3 coding DNA: TGTGCCAGCAGCCCAATATCGACCACAGATACGCAGTATTTT.

This clone was observed a few times. Its ends do not fully match the called genes, so a read error is possible. This specimen includes other DNA sequences encoding the same CDR3. The genes are TRBV19 and TRBJ2-5, with D unclear. This CDR3 contains 13 residues. CDR1 and CDR2 (germline): LNHDA, SQIVND (reference sequence). The DNA of the CDR3 is TGTGCCAGTAGCATAGGATTACAAGAGACCCAGTACTTC. It translates to CASSIGLQETQYF.

The chain links TRBV29-1 to TRBJ1-2; D gene uncertain. The germline V gene encodes CDR1 SQVTM and CDR2 ANQGSEA. Trimming left V 5 bases short and J 5 bases short, with 9 bases between. This CDR3 contains 11 residues. The CDR3 DNA is TGCAGCGTTCATCTTGGATATGGCTACACCTTC. Translating it yields CSVHLGYGYTF.